The 6 T cell receptor beta chains reported below all come from one sample, sequenced in a study of T cell responses to AZD1222 COVID-19 vaccine. Generated by immunoSEQ multiplex PCR, the TCRdb table keeps only in-frame clones and is missing some. This table has around 81,000 clones, approximately 89% appearing once. This specimen was peripheral blood, taken 28 days after the second AZD1222 dose. The receptors shown here come from an adult who received the AZD1222 COVID-19 vaccine.

The V gene is TRBV24-1, the J gene TRBJ2-2; D not resolved. This CDR3 region has 11 residues. The germline gives CDR1 KGHDR, CDR2 SFDVKD. Trimming stripped 3 bases from V and 6 bases from J, with 1 base between. This CDR3 reads CATSDAGELFF. CDR3 nucleotides: TGTGCCACCAGTGATGCCGGGGAGCTGTTTTTT.

The chain is built from TRBV19 and TRBJ1-1, with TRBD1 as a possible D gene (5 bases). V was trimmed by 7 bases and J by 4 bases, leaving 19 bases between them. CDR3 size: 15 residues. From germline, CDR1 is LNHDA and CDR2 SQIVND (reference sequence). The CDR3 spells CASKVGRSVGTEAFF. The CDR3 DNA sequence: TGTGCCAGTAAGGTGGGACGCTCTGTGGGCACTGAAGCTTTCTTT.

This chain links TRBV28 with TRBJ2-5; no reliable D call. Deletions cut 6 bases from V and 0 bases from J, with 11 bases between. In germline, CDR1 is MDHEN, CDR2 SYDVKM. The CDR3 loop spans 14 amino acids. The CDR3 reads CASSPGPNQETQYF. The CDR3 DNA is TGTGCCAGCAGCCCCGGACCGAACCAAGAGACCCAGTACTTC.

The gene calls are TRBV9 and TRBJ1-2, with a weak D call TRBD1 (5 bases). The CDR3 covers 13 residues. The V end was cut by 3 bases, the J end by 0 bases, with 6 bases between. Per germline, CDR1 SGDLS and CDR2 YYNGEE. The CDR3 coding sequence is TGTGCCAGCAGCGGAGGGGCTAACTATGGCTACACCTTC. Its translation: CASSGGANYGYTF.

The rearrangement uses TRBV5-1 and TRBJ2-7, with a possible D match to TRBD1 (6 bases). Germline V lookup: CDR1 SGHRS, CDR2 YFSETQ. V gave up 4 bases and J gave up 2 bases, with 10 bases separating them. CDR3 length: 13 amino acids. The CDR3 reads CASSAGQTYEQYF. For the CDR3, the DNA is TGCGCCAGCAGCGCAGGACAGACCTACGAGCAGTACTTC.

The gene calls are TRBV12-3 or TRBV12-4 and TRBJ1-1; D is possibly TRBD1 (5 bases). This CDR3 region has 12 residues. V was cut by 3 bases and J by 8 bases, with 10 bases left in between. CDR3 amino acids: CASSFRGPEAFF. The CDR3 DNA reads TGTGCCAGCAGTTTTCGGGGCCCCGAAGCTTTCTTT.